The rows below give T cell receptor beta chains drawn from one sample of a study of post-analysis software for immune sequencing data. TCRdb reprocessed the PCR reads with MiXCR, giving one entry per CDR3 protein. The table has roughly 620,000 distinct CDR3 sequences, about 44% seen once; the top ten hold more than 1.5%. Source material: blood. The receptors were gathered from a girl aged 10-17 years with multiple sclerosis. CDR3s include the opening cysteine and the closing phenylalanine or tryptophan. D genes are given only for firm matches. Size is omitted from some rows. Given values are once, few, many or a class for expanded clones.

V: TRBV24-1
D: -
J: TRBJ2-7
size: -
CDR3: CATSDLSAPNEQYF
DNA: TGTGCCACCAGTGATTTGTCGGCCCCAAACGAGCAGTACTTC

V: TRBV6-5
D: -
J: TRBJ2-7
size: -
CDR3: CASSLAPDGTYEQYF
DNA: TGTGCCAGCAGTTTGGCCCCGGACGGTACCTACGAGCAGTACTTC

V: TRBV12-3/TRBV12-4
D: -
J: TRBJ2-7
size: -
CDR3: CASSPGAEPYYEQYF
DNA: TGTGCCAGCAGTCCTGGGGCGGAGCCGTACTACGAGCAGTACTTC

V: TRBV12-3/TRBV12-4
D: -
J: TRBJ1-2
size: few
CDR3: CASRISGYGYTF
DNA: TGTGCCAGCAGGATCAGCGGCTATGGCTACACCTTC

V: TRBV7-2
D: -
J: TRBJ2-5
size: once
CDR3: CASSLGGRVGETQYF
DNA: TGTGCCAGCAGCTTAGGGGGCAGGGTTGGAGAGACCCAGTACTTC

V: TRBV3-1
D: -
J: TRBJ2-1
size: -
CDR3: CASSQLGRDAYNEQFF
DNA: TGTGCCAGCAGCCAACTTGGCCGGGACGCCTACAATGAGCAGTTCTTC

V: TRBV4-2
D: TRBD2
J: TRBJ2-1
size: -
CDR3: CASSQATSVGNEQFF
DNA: TGTGCCAGCAGCCAGGCGACTAGCGTTGGGAATGAGCAGTTCTTC

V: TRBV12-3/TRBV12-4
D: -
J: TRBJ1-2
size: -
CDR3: CASSPWGLGYGYTF
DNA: TGTGCCAGCAGCCCATGGGGGCTCGGCTATGGCTACACCTTC

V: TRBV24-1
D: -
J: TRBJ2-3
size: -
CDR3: CATKGTTDTQYF
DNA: TGTGCCACCAAAGGGACCACAGATACGCAGTATTTT

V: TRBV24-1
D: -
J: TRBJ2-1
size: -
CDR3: CATSAPERGVTYNEQFF
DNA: TGTGCCACCAGTGCCCCTGAGAGGGGGGTTACCTACAATGAGCAGTTCTTC

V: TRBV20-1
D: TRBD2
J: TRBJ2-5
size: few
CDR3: CSARTSGGIQETQYF
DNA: TGCAGTGCTAGAACTAGCGGGGGTATCCAAGAGACCCAGTACTTC

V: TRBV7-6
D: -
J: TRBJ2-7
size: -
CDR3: CASSPRVPGVYEQYF
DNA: TGTGCCAGCAGCCCCCGAGTACCGGGGGTTTACGAGCAGTACTTC

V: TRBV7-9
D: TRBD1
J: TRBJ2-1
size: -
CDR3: CASSLPQGAAYNEQFF
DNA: TGTGCCAGCAGCTTACCCCAGGGGGCGGCCTACAATGAGCAGTTCTTC

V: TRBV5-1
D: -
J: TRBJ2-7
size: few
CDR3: CASSLEGRNYEQYF
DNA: TGCGCCAGCAGCTTGGAGGGCAGGAACTACGAGCAGTACTTC

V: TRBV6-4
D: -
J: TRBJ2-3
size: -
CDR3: CVSSDSSSTDTQYF
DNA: TGTGTCAGCAGTGACTCCTCTAGCACAGATACGCAGTATTTT

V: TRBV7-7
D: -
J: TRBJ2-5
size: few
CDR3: CASSPDGWETQYF
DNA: TGTGCTAGCAGCCCCGACGGTTGGGAGACCCAGTACTTC

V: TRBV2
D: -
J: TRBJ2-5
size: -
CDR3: CASSGRINQEAQYF
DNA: TGTGCCAGCAGTGGCAGGATCAACCAAGAGGCCCAGTACTTC

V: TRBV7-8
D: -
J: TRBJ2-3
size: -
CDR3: CASSVLLGTLGTDTQYF
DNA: TGTGCCAGCAGCGTACTCTTAGGGACGTTAGGCACAGATACGCAGTATTTT

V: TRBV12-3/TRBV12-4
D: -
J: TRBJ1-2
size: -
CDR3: CASSEGRSGYTF
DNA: TGTGCCAGCTCCGAGGGGAGGTCTGGCTACACCTTC

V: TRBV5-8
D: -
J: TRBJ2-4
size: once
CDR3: CASSLHVVVKNIQYF
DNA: TGTGCCAGCAGCTTACATGTGGTGGTCAAAAACATTCAGTACTTC

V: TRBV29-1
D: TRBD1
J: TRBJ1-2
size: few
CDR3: CSVDTGGIGYGYTF
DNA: TGCAGCGTTGATACAGGGGGCATAGGCTATGGCTACACCTTC

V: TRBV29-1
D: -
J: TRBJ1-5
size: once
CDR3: CSALDDGNQPQHF
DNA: TGCAGCGCCCTGGACGATGGGAATCAGCCCCAGCATTTT

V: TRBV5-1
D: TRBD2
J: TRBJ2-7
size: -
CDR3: CASSTSGKTSYEQYF
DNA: TGCGCCAGCAGCACTAGCGGAAAGACCTCCTACGAGCAGTACTTC

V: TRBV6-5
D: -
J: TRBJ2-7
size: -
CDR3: CASRRAATYEQYF
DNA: TGTGCCAGCCGCCGAGCGGCAACCTACGAGCAGTACTTC

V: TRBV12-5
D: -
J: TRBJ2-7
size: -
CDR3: CASGLSDLGEQYF
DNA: TGTGCTAGTGGCTTGTCCGATTTGGGCGAGCAGTACTTC

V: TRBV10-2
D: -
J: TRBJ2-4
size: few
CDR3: CASSLGHTLENIQYF
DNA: TGCGCCAGCAGTCTAGGACATACCCTCGAAAACATTCAGTACTTC

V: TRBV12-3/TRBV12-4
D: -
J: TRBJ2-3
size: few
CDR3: CASSHGGPTDTQYF
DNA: TGTGCCAGCAGCCATGGGGGGCCCACAGATACGCAGTATTTT

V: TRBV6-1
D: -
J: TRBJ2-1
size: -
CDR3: CASGSTLSSYNEQFF
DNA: TGTGCCAGCGGGTCGACGTTGAGCTCCTACAATGAGCAGTTCTTC

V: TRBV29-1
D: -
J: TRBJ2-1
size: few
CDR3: CSVVPYNEQFF
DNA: TGCAGCGTTGTGCCCTACAATGAGCAGTTCTTC

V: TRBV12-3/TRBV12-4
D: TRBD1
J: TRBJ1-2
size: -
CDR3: CASSLAPGTGEGYTF
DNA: TGTGCCAGCAGTTTAGCGCCTGGGACAGGGGAAGGCTACACCTTC

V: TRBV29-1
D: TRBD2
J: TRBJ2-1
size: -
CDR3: CSGRSGGFYNEQFF
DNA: TGCAGCGGACGGAGCGGGGGGTTTTACAATGAGCAGTTCTTC

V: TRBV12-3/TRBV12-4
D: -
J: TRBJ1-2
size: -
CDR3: CASSPRTTNYGYTF
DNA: TGTGCCAGCAGTCCCCGGACCACAAACTATGGCTACACCTTC

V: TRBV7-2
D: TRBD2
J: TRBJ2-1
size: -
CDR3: CASSLSLGLLAGATTYYNEQFF
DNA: TGTGCCAGCAGCTTATCCCTAGGGCTACTAGCGGGAGCGACTACTTACTACAATGAGCAGTTCTTC

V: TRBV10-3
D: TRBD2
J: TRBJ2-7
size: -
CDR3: CAISESLAVTYEQYF
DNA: TGTGCCATCAGTGAGTCACTAGCGGTCACCTACGAGCAGTACTTC

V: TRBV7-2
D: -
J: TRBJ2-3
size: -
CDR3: CASTSRRLVDTQYF
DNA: TGTGCCAGCACCTCTAGACGCCTTGTAGATACGCAGTATTTT

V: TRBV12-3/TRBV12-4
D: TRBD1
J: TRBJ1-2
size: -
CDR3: CASSMTGGNGYTF
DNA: TGTGCCAGCAGTATGACAGGGGGAAATGGCTACACCTTC

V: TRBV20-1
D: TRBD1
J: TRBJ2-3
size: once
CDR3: CSASTGGSGDTQYF
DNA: TGCAGTGCCAGTACAGGGGGCTCGGGAGATACGCAGTATTTT

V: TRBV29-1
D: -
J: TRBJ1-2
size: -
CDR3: CSVEDRDADFYGYTF
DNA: TGCAGCGTTGAAGACCGGGACGCGGATTTCTATGGCTACACCTTC

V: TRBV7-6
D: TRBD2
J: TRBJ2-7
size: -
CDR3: CASSSLKGSGTFYEQYF
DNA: TGTGCCAGCAGCTCTCTTAAGGGTAGCGGGACTTTCTACGAGCAGTACTTC

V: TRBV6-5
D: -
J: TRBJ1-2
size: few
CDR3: CASSQSWYGYTF
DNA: TGTGCCAGCAGCCAGTCTTGGTATGGCTACACCTTC

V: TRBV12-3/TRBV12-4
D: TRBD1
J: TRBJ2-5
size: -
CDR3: CASSLYRGTETQYF
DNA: TGTGCCAGCAGTTTGTACAGGGGAACGGAGACCCAGTACTTC

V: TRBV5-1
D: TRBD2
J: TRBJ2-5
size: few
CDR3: CASSLAASGTQETQYF
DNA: TGCGCCAGCAGCTTGGCGGCTAGCGGGACCCAAGAGACCCAGTACTTC

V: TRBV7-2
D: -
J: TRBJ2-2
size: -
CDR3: CASTMGRVGELFF
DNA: TGTGCCAGCACCATGGGGCGCGTTGGGGAGCTGTTTTTT

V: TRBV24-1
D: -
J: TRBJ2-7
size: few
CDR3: CATSDSIRYEQYF
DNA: TGTGCCACCAGTGATTCCATACGGTACGAGCAGTACTTC

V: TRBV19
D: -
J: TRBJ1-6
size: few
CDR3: CASSTGDRLYNSPLHF
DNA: TGTGCCAGTAGTACCGGGGACCGACTGTATAATTCACCCCTCCACTTT

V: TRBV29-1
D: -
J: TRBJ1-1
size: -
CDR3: CSAAPGIMNTEAFF
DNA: TGCAGCGCTGCCCCAGGGATCATGAACACTGAAGCTTTCTTT

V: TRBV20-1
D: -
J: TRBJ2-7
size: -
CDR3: CSARLNSYEQYF
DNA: TGCAGTGCTAGGCTGAATTCCTACGAGCAGTACTTC

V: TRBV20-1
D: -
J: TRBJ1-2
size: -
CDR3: CSARDIAELYGYTF
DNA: TGCAGTGCTAGAGATATTGCAGAACTCTATGGCTACACCTTC

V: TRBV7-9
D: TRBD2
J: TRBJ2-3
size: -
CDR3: CASSLVPSGGYTQYF
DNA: TGTGCCAGCAGCTTAGTGCCTAGCGGGGGATATACGCAGTATTTT

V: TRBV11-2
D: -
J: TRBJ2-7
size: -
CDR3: CASTPRAYSYEQYF
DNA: TGTGCCAGCACCCCAAGGGCTTACTCCTACGAGCAGTACTTC

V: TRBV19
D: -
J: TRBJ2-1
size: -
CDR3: CASSIGGVNEQFF
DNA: TGTGCCAGTAGTATAGGAGGGGTCAATGAGCAGTTCTTC

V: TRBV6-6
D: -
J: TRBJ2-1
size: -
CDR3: CASSYSATVGNEQFF
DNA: TGTGCCAGCAGTTACTCGGCGACGGTAGGGAATGAGCAGTTCTTC